These 8 T cell receptor beta chains came from one sample sequenced in a study of T cell responses to AZD1222 COVID-19 vaccine. Assay: immunoSEQ multiplex PCR; the TCRdb copy retains only in-frame clones and omits some. Found here are 150,000 to 200,000 clones, about 87% of them singletons; the top ten hold about 6.1%. The starting material was peripheral blood, obtained on day 0 of AZD1222 vaccination. These receptors all stem from an adult in good health.

The V gene is TRBV5-1, the J gene TRBJ1-4; TRBD1 might be the D (6 bases). This CDR3 has 15 residues. V dropped 0 bases and J dropped 1 base, with 7 bases sitting between them. Germline V gene data show CDR1 as SGHRS and CDR2 as YFSETQ. The CDR3 sequence: CASSLATGTNEKLFF. The CDR3 DNA is TGCGCCAGCAGCTTGGCGACAGGAACTAATGAAAAACTGTTTTTT.

This chain uses TRBV4-1 with TRBJ2-5; D might be TRBD1 or TRBD2, each matching 5 bases. The germline gives CDR1 MGHRA, CDR2 YSYEKL. The V gene lost 0 bases and the J gene lost 7 bases, with 15 bases spanning the gap. The CDR3 runs to 15 residues. CDR3 nucleotides: TGCGCCAGCAGCCAAGAGCCCGGGACCCCGGGGACCCAGTACTTC. Translated: CASSQEPGTPGTQYF.

This chain joins TRBV5-1 and TRBJ2-5; 12 bases match TRBD1. Germline CDR1 reads SGHRS; CDR2 reads YFSETQ. The CDR3 is 14 amino acids. J gave up 5 bases and V 3 bases, and 2 bases lay outside the gene matches. The CDR3 region has the DNA TGCGCCAGCAGCTGGGACAGGGGGCACGAGACCCAGTACTTC. As protein: CASSWDRGHETQYF.

The V gene is TRBV12-3 or TRBV12-4, the J gene TRBJ2-7; tentatively, D is TRBD2 (6 bases). Trimming took off 2 bases at V and 9 bases at J, with 11 bases between the two ends. The CDR3 has 12 residues. The CDR3 bases are TGTGCCAGCAGTTTATACCCGGGGGTGCAGTACTTC. Amino acids: CASSLYPGVQYF.

This clone was recorded once. The V call is TRBV3-1 (or the pseudogene TRBV3-2), the J call TRBJ1-2, with no clear D. Germline lookup yields CDR1 LGHDT and CDR2 YNNKEL (reference sequence). The CDR3 extends over 14 amino acids. Deletions cut 2 bases from V and 3 bases from J, with 10 bases between. The DNA for the CDR3 is TGTGCCAGCAGCCAAAGCTTTCGGCACTATGGCTACACCTTC. Its translation: CASSQSFRHYGYTF.

This chain links TRBV9 with TRBJ2-5; no firm D call. The V end was cut by 0 bases, the J end by 3 bases, with 9 bases between. The germline CDR1 and CDR2 sequences are SGDLS and YYNGEE. This CDR3 contains 14 residues. The CDR3 DNA follows: TGTGCCAGCAGCGTAGGGCAGGCCAAAGAGACCCAGTACTTC. This encodes CASSVGQAKETQYF.

The chain uses TRBV6-4 and TRBJ1-4, with D possibly matching TRBD1 (5 bases). V lost 9 bases and J lost 14, with 19 bases in between. The germline V gene has CDR1 MRHNA and CDR2 SNTAGT. CDR3 length equals 12 residues. CDR3 sequence reads: CARRDRPRGLFF. In DNA form, the CDR3 reads TGTGCCAGAAGGGACCGACCGCGAGGGCTGTTTTTT.

This chain links TRBV7-2 with TRBJ1-3; D is perhaps TRBD1 (6 bases). V lost 5 bases and J 0 bases, leaving 14 bases between the germline ends. Germline lookup yields CDR1 SGHTA and CDR2 FQGNSA. The CDR3 sequence is 16 residues long. The CDR3 region has the DNA TGTGCCAGCAGCACGGACAGTACTATCTCTGGAAACACCATATATTTT. As protein: CASSTDSTISGNTIYF.